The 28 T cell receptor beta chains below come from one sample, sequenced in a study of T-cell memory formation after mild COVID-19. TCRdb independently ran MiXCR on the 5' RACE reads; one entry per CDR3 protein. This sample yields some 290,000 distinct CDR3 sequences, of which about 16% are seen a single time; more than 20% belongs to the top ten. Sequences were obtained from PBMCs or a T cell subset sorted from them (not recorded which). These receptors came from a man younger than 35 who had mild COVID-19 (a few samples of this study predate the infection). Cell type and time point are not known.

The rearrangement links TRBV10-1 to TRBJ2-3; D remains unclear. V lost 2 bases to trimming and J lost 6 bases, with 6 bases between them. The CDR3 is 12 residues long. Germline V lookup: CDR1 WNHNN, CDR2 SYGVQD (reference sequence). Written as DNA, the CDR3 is TGCGCCAGCAGTGAGGACGTCGATACGCAGTATTTT. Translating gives CASSEDVDTQYF.

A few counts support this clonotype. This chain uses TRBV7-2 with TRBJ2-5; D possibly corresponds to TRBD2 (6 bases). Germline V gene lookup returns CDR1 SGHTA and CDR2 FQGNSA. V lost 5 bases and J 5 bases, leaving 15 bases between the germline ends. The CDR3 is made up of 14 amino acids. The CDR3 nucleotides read TGTGCCAGCAGCCGCGGGACCCAAGGGGAGACCCAGTACTTC. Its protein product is CASSRGTQGETQYF.

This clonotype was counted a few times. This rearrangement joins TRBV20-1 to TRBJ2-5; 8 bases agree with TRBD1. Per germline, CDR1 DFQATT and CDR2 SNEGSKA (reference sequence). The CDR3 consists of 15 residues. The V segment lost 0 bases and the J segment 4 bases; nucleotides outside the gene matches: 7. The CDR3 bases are TGCAGTGCTAGAGAACGGACAGGGCTGGTAGAGACCCAGTACTTC. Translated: CSARERTGLVETQYF.

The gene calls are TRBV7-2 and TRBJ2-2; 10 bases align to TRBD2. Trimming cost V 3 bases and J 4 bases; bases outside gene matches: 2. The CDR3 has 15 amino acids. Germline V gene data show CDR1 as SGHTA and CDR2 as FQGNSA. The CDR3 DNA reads TGTGCCAGCAGCTTCACTAGCGGGGTCACCGGGGAGCTGTTTTTT. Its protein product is CASSFTSGVTGELFF. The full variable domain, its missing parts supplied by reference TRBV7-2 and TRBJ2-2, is GAGVSQSPSNKVTEKGKDVELRCDPISGHTALYWYRQSLGQGLEFLIYFQGNSAPDKSGLPSDRFSAERTGGSVSTLTIQRTQQEDSAVYLCASSFTSGVTGELFFGEGSRLTVL.

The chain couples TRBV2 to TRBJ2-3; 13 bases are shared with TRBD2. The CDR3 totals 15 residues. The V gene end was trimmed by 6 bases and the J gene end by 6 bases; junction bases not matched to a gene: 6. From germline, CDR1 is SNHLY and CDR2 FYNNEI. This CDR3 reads CASRLAGGPGDTQYF. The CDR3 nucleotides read TGTGCCAGCAGACTAGCGGGGGGGCCTGGGGATACGCAGTATTTT.

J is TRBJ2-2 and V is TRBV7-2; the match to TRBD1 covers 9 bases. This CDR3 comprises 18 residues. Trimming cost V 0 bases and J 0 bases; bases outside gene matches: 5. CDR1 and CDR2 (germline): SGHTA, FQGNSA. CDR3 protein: CASSLASQGAANTGELFF. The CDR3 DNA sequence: TGTGCCAGCAGCTTAGCGTCACAGGGGGCTGCGAACACCGGGGAGCTGTTTTTT.

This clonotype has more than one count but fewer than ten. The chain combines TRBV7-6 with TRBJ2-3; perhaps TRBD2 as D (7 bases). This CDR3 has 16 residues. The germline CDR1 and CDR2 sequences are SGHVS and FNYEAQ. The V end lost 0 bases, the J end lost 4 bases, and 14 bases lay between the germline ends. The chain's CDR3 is CASSLAWWRGPDTQYF. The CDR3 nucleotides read TGTGCCAGCAGCTTAGCTTGGTGGCGGGGGCCAGATACGCAGTATTTT.

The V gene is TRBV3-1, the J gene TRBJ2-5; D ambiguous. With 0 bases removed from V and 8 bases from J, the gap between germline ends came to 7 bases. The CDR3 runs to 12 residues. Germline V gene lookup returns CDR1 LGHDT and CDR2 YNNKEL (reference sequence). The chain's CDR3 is CASSQDRSTQYF. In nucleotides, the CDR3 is TGTGCCAGCAGCCAAGACCGGAGCACCCAGTACTTC.

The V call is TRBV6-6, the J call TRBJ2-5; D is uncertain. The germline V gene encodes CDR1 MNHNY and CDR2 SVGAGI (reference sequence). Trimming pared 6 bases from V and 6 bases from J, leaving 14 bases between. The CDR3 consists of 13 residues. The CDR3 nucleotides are TGTGCCAGCAGCCACCGCCTCGAACAGACCCAGTACTTC. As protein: CASSHRLEQTQYF.

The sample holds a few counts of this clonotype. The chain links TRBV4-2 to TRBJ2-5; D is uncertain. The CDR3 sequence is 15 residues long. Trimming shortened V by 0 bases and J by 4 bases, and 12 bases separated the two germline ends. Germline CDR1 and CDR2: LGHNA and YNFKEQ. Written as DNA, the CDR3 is TGTGCCAGCAGCCAAGAACCAATAGCTGCAGAGACCCAGTACTTC. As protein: CASSQEPIAAETQYF.

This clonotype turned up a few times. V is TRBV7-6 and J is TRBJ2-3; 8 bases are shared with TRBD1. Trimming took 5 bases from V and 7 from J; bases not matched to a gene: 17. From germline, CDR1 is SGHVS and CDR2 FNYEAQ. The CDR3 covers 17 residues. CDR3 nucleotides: TGTGCCAGCAGCCCTCTTTGGGCGGACAGGGCGCGATATACGCAGTATTTT. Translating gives CASSPLWADRARYTQYF.

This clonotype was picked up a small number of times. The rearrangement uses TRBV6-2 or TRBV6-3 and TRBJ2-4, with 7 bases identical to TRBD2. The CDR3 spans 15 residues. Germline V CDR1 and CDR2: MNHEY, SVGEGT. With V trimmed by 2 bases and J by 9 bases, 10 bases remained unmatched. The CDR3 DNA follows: TGTGCCAGCAGTTACCCCGAGCGGGGCGGGGGCATTCAGTACTTC. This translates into CASSYPERGGGIQYF.

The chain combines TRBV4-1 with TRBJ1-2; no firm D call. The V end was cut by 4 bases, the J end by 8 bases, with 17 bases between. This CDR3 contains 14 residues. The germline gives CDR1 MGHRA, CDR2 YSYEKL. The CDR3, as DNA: TGCGCCAGCAGCCCTCAAGGTCTCGGAGAGGGCTACACCTTC. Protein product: CASSPQGLGEGYTF.

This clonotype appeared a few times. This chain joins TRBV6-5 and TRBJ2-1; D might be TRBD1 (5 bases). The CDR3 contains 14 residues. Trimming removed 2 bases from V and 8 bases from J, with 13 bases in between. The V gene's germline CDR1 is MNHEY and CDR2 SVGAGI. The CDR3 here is CASSYLQGLDEQFF. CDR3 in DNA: TGTGCCAGCAGTTACCTCCAGGGATTGGATGAGCAGTTCTTC.

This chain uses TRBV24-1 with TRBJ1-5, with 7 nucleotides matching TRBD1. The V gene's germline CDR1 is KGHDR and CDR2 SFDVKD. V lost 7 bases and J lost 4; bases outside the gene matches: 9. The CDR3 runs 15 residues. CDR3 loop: CATSAVGQENQPQHF. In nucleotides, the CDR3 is TGTGCCACCAGCGCCGTTGGACAGGAAAATCAGCCCCAGCATTTT.

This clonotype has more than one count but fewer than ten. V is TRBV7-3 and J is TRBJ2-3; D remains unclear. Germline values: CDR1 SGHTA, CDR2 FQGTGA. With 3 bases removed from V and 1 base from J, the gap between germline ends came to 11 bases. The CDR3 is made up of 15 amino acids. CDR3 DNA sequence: TGTGCCAGCAGCTTCTCCTCACTGGGCACAGATACGCAGTATTTT. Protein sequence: CASSFSSLGTDTQYF. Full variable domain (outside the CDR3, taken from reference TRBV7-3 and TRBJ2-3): GAGVSQTPSNKVTEKGKYVELRCDPISGHTALYWYRQSLGQGPEFLIYFQGTGAADDSGLPNDRFFAVRPEGSVSTLKIQRTERGDSAVYLCASSFSSLGTDTQYFGPGTRLTVL.

The CDR3 DNA follows: TGTGCCAGCAGCTTCGGGGGCCGGGGAGGGGAGACCCAGTACTTC. Translation: CASSFGGRGGETQYF. The genes are TRBV7-3 and TRBJ2-5, with a weak D call TRBD2 (7 bases). The length of the CDR3 is 15 residues. Between the trimmed V and J ends, which lost 3 bases and 5 bases, there was a span of 16 bases. From germline, CDR1 is SGHTA and CDR2 FQGTGA.

This chain's CDR3 is CASTGPTNEKLFF. DNA of the CDR3: TGTGCCAGTACGGGGCCAACTAATGAAAAACTGTTTTTT. This chain uses TRBV28 with TRBJ1-4, with D possibly being TRBD1 (5 bases). The CDR3 contains 13 residues. V was trimmed by 9 bases and J by 0 bases, leaving 8 bases between them. CDR1 MDHEN and CDR2 SYDVKM come from the germline V gene.

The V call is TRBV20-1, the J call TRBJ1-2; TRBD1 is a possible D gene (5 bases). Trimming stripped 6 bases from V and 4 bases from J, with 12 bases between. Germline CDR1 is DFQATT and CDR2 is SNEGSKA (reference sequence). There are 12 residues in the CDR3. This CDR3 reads CSAHSGSYGYTF. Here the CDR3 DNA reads TGCAGTGCCCACTCAGGGAGCTATGGCTACACCTTC.

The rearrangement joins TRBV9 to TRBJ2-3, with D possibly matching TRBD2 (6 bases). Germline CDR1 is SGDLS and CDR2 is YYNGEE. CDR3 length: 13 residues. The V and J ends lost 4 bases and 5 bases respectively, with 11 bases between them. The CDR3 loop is CASSHRGKDTQYF. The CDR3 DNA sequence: TGTGCCAGCAGCCACCGGGGGAAAGATACGCAGTATTTT.

CDR3: CSARPALAGGRSSTDTQYF. In DNA, the CDR3 is TGCAGTGCTAGACCCGCTCTAGCGGGGGGCAGAAGCAGCACAGATACGCAGTATTTT. This chain uses TRBV20-1 with TRBJ2-3; TRBD2 aligns across 11 bases. Germline V gene sequence: CDR1 DFQATT, CDR2 SNEGSKA (reference sequence). This CDR3 comprises 19 residues. Losses at the gene ends were 2 bases for V and 0 bases for J; bases not matched to a gene: 13.

The CDR3 sequence is CASSRGPAAGEGTEAFF. The CDR3 DNA is TGCGCCAGCAGCCGAGGACCCGCCGCGGGGGAGGGGACTGAAGCTTTCTTT. The chain carries TRBV4-1 and TRBJ1-1, with D possibly being TRBD1 (5 bases). The CDR3 covers 17 residues. Germline CDR1 is MGHRA and CDR2 is YSYEKL. V dropped 4 bases and J dropped 5 bases, with 23 bases sitting between them.

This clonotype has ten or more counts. CDR3 residues: CASSWSYEQYF. The CDR3 coding sequence is TGTGCCAGCAGTTGGTCCTACGAGCAGTACTTC. V is TRBV12-3 or TRBV12-4 and J is TRBJ2-7; the D is unclear. V was clipped by 4 bases and J by 1 base, with 2 bases between them. The CDR3 covers 11 residues.

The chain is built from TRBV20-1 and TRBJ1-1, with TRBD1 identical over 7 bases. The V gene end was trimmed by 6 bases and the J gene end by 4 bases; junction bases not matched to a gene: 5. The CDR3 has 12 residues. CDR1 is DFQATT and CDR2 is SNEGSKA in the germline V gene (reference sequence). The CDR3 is CSAMTGFTEAFF. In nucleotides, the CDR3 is TGCAGTGCAATGACAGGGTTCACTGAAGCTTTCTTT.

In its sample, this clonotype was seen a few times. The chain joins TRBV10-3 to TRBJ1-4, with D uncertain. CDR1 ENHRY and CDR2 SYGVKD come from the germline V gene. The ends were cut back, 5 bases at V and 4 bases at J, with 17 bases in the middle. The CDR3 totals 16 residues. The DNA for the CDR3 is TGTGCCATCAGTTCAGGTGGTGAGGCCCTTAATGAAAAACTGTTTTTT. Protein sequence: CAISSGGEALNEKLFF.

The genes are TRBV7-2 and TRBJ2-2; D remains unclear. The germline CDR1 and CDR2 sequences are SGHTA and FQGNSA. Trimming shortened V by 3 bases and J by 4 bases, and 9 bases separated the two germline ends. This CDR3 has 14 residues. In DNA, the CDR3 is TGTGCCAGCAGCTTTCTTACAGCCACCGGGGAGCTGTTTTTT. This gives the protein CASSFLTATGELFF.

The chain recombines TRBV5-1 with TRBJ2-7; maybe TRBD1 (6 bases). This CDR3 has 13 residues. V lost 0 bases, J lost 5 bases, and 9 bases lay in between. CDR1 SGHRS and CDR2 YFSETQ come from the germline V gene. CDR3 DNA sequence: TGCGCCAGCAGCTTGGGGGACAAGGACGAGCAGTACGTC. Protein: CASSLGDKDEQYV.

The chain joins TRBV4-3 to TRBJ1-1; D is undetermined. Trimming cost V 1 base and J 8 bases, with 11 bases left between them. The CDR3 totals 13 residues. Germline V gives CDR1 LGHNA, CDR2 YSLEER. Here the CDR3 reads CASSQVGRSEAFF. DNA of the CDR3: TGCGCCAGCAGCCAAGTGGGCAGGTCCGAAGCTTTCTTT.